Presented here are 3 T cell receptor beta chains from one specimen sequenced in a study of cytomegalovirus exposure and HLA in healthy donors. Both 60 Vbeta primers and 13 Jbeta primers went into the PCR. Sequencing used immunoSEQ multiplex PCR; TCRdb keeps in-frame clones, though not all of them. Of about 73,000 clones listed, roughly two thirds are singletons. The specimen sequenced was PBMCs. These receptors were collected from a woman aged 50 to 60 in good health and CMV-seropositive.

The chain has TRBV19 and TRBJ1-1; D gene ambiguous. This CDR3 has 13 residues. Germline assignment: CDR1 LNHDA and CDR2 SQIVND (reference sequence). The V end lost 1 base, the J end lost 2 bases, and 5 bases lay between the germline ends. The CDR3 sequence is CASSIGGNTEAFF. CDR3 DNA sequence: TGTGCCAGTAGTATAGGAGGAAACACTGAAGCTTTCTTT.

The chain links TRBV21-1 to TRBJ1-6. TRBV21-1 constitutes a pseudogene. The CDR3 length is 13 residues. In DNA, the CDR3 is TGTGCCAGCGCTGAGGGGGGGGATTCACCCCTCCACTTT. This gives the protein CASAEGGDSPLHF.

The gene calls are TRBV16 and TRBJ1-1, with TRBD1 as a possible D gene (5 bases). V was cut by 2 bases and J by 1 base, with 14 bases left in between. The germline gives CDR1 KGHSY, CDR2 FQNENV. CDR3 size: 16 residues. CDR3 region: CASSQGRRAKNTEAFF. In DNA, the CDR3 is TGTGCCAGCAGCCAAGGGCGCAGGGCGAAGAACACTGAAGCTTTCTTT. The full variable domain, rest sourced from reference TRBV16 and TRBJ1-1, is GEEVAQTPKHLVRGEGQKAKLYCAPIKGHSYVFWYQQVLKNEFKFLISFQNENVFDETGMPKERFSAKCLPNSPCSLEIQATKLEDSAVYFCASSQGRRAKNTEAFFGQGTRLTVV.